This is a list of T cell receptor beta chains from one sample in a study of T cell clones after liver transplantation. Data came from immunoSEQ multiplex PCR; TCRdb stores just in-frame clones and leaves some out. The data show some 45,000 clones, about 86% seen once. The starting material was CD4+ T cells from blood, obtained 24 months after liver transplant. These receptors all come from a human patient who received a liver transplant. A share of the T cells may be of graft donor origin. CDR3s include the opening cysteine and the closing phenylalanine or tryptophan. The order of the fields is V gene, clone size, J gene, D gene, CDR3 DNA, CDR3 protein. A D gene is named only where the DNA matches it firmly. Clone size is given for some rows only: seen once, a few or many times, or a class if the clone is expanded.

>TRBV4-1|NA|TRBJ2-6|NA
TGCGCCAGCAGCCAAGTCCTATCAAGGGGAAGGACCTCTGGGGCCAACGTCCTGACTTTC
CASSQVLSRGRTSGANVLTF
>TRBV19|few|TRBJ1-2|TRBD1
TGTGCCAGTAGTCCCCATCCGGGACAGCGTCGCGAAGGCTATGGCTACACCTTC
CASSPHPGQRREGYGYTF
>TRBV5-1|NA|TRBJ1-1|NA
TGCGCCAGCAGCTTGGGAGGGAACACTGAAGCTTTCTTT
CASSLGGNTEAFF
>TRBV6-1|NA|TRBJ1-5|TRBD1
TGTGCCAACGGGGAGGACAGGAAGAATCAGCCCCAGCATTTT
CANGEDRKNQPQHF
>TRBV7-9|NA|TRBJ1-4|NA
TGTGCCAGCAGCTACGGGTCTGCAACTAATGAAAAACTGTTTTTT
CASSYGSATNEKLFF
>TRBV20-1|NA|TRBJ1-1|NA
TGCAGTGCTTACGGGGGCACTGAAGCTTTCTTT
CSAYGGTEAFF
>TRBV5-1|NA|TRBJ2-5|TRBD1
TGCGCCAGCAGCTTGGGGGGACAGGGAGAGACCCAGTACTTC
CASSLGGQGETQYF
>TRBV20-1|once|TRBJ2-7|NA
TGCAGTGCTAGGGGGCTCTACGAGCAGTACTTC
CSARGLYEQYF
>TRBV6-5|NA|TRBJ2-7|NA
TGTGCCAGCAGTTACACACAGGGAAAGAACGAGCAGTACTTC
CASSYTQGKNEQYF
>TRBV5-8|NA|TRBJ2-1|NA
TGTGCCAGCAGCCCTACGACTAGTAGTAAATACAATGAGCAGTTCTTC
CASSPTTSSKYNEQFF
>TRBV19|few|TRBJ1-2|NA
TGTGCCAGTAGTGGGGCAACTTTGGGCTACACCTTC
CASSGATLGYTF
>TRBV28|NA|TRBJ1-1|NA
TGTGCCAGCAGTTCCAGGGGTAGAGCTTTCTTT
CASSSRGRAFF
>TRBV5-8|NA|TRBJ2-6|TRBD1
TGTGCCAGCAGCATTGGGACAGGGCACTCTGGGGCCAACGTCCTGACTTTC
CASSIGTGHSGANVLTF
>TRBV27|NA|TRBJ2-2|TRBD1
TGTGCCAGCAGCAAAGGGGGACAGGGCAGGGCCGGGGAGCTGTTTTTT
CASSKGGQGRAGELFF
>TRBV5-6|NA|TRBJ2-5|TRBD2
TGTGCCAGCAGCTTGAGAGGCGGGAGCAGGGAGACCCAGTACTTC
CASSLRGGSRETQYF
>TRBV30|NA|TRBJ1-6|NA
TGTGCCTGGATTAGGGAGAGAAATTCACCCCTCCACTTT
CAWIRERNSPLHF
>TRBV19|NA|TRBJ1-1|NA
TGTGCCAGTAGTGCTTGGGACACCCCGCGGGCTTTCTTT
CASSAWDTPRAFF
>TRBV18|NA|TRBJ2-7|NA
TGTGCCAGCTCACCACCCTATATGGTCGAGCAGTACTTC
CASSPPYMVEQYF
>TRBV28|few|TRBJ2-7|TRBD1
TGTGCCAGCAGTGGGACAGGGGAAACGGGGTACGAGCAGTACTTC
CASSGTGETGYEQYF
>TRBV28|NA|TRBJ2-4|TRBD2
TGTGCCAGCAGTTACGCGGGGGGTGATCGGAGGAAGCTAGCCAAAAACATTCAGTACTTC
CASSYAGGDRRKLAKNIQYF